The clone carrying this TCR beta chain was recorded once. The antigen is undetermined. After isolation, RNA underwent reverse transcription to generate cDNA as the sequencing template. Data came from immunoSEQ multiplex PCR; TCRdb stores just in-frame clones and leaves some out. Counted here are more than 90,000 clones, 50% to 75% occurring once; the ten biggest clones make up roughly 30%. This entry is derived from a study of CD8+ T cells in alopecia areata. Study background: Among treated patients, severity was scored by affected scalp area percentage.

Study results and limitations: Scalp sample sequencing also detects resident alphabeta T cells of normal skin. The study found higher clonality in lesional than normal scalp, especially in alopecia totalis/universalis.

Treatment specified: oral pan-JAK inhibitor, 5-10 mg twice daily. Specimens obtained from alopecia areata patients comprised lesional scalp punch biopsies and peripheral blood. Per the germline V gene, CDR1 is SQVTM and CDR2 is ANQGSEA. CDR3 length: 16 residues. V lost 5 bases and J 4 bases, leaving 23 bases between the germline ends. The chain is built from TRBV29-1 and TRBJ1-2; D possibly corresponds to TRBD1 (5 bases). This clonotype originated in a human donor with alopecia areata. The specimen comprised CD8+ T cells sorted from blood, sampled at week 4, from a patient treated with tofacitinib. This CDR3 reads CSVSGPDPRALYGYTF. CDR3 nucleotide sequence: TGCAGCGTTAGTGGGCCAGACCCCAGGGCGCTCTATGGCTACACCTTC.